This record looks at one T cell receptor beta chain sequence and its context. This clone was observed a few times. Its antigen is currently not known. There are no base qualities to consult, and no much larger clone falls within one base. Flow cytometry confirmed the purity of CD4+ and CD8+ cells that had been isolated by positive magnetic bead selection on an AutoMACS. Initial screening for clonal expansions relied on flow cytometry with a TCR V beta antibody panel, after which sorted CD8+ fractions underwent TCRB deep sequencing for characterization. Ficoll-Paque PLUS density gradient separation was used to isolate peripheral blood mononuclear cells. DNA was extracted from CD4-enriched, CD8-enriched or PBMC samples with Nucleospin Tissue or Tissue XS kits and quantified with a Qubit 2.0 fluorometer. These data originate in a study of somatic mutations in cytotoxic T cells in rheumatoid arthritis (dated by TCRdb to the late 2010s). About the study as a whole: Before any treatment started and right after they were diagnosed, patients gave peripheral blood samples (about 30 ml EDTA). Some V beta antibody-stained T-cell populations were flow-sorted on a FACSAria II or Sony SH800 at nearly 100% purity, and sorted V beta1+ cells also underwent TCRB sequencing. Whether expanded CD8+ T-cell clones in untreated, newly diagnosed rheumatoid arthritis carry somatic mutations was the study question, and clonality was characterized with TCRB deep sequencing. For about 60 rheumatoid arthritis patients and some 21 healthy controls, TCRB deep sequencing was carried out. Patients and controls did not essentially differ in median age, which was nearly identical between the groups. Overall results and qualifications from the work: In about an eighth of the 65 patients the largest CD8+ clone exceeded 20% of CD8+ cells, and several identical CD8+ TCRB sequences were shared between blood and synovial fluid. CD8+ T-cell clonality in rheumatoid arthritis patients was not significantly different from that in age-matched healthy controls. The antigen targets of the expanded CD8+ clones were unknown, and absence from virus-specific databases did not rule out viral specificity. The slight underrepresentation of TRBV07 in patients was not corrected for multiple comparisons. An increase of CD8+ clonality with age was seen in patients (Spearman r ≈ 0.46) but not in healthy controls.

V gives up 2 bases and J gives up 7 bases, and the segment between their germline ends measures 6 bases. The germline V gene supplies CDR1 KGHSH and CDR2 LQKENI. CDR3 length: 11 amino acids, cysteine to phenylalanine. Only CDR3 DNA remains: 33 bases, in frame from the first base. Genomic DNA underwent TCRB CDR3 sequencing using the immunoSEQ assay. On the study's bioinformatics: Only a few patient CD8+ clones larger than 1% matched published virus-specific TCRB sequences when compared against them. Analyses were restricted to productive TCRB rearrangements. Clonality was expressed as a Shannon entropy-based productive clonality index, with each clone defined by a unique TCRB CDR3 sequence. Repertoire overlap between two samples was calculated from the template counts of each clone relative to total templates per sample. V-gene usage measured by flow cytometry correlated with TCRB sequencing V-gene usage, with a Spearman r of around 0.59. TCRdb obtained this table from immuneACCESS and retained in-frame rearrangements with V and J assigned. These tables miss some clones; where compared with another copy, unresolved V genes account for less than half of the shortfall, and the remainder is unexplained. The DNA gave D and trimming, while V, J and clone size come from that table. Here the sample has approximately 17,000 clones; 75% to 80% occur a single time. Clones ranked in the top ten supply roughly a sixth of the sample.

The receptor's source is an adult with rheumatoid arthritis. The V and J genes are TRBV18 and TRBJ2-7, and perhaps TRBD2 as D gene, on 5 matching bases. What was sequenced was CD8+ T cells sorted from blood. In nucleotide form, the sequence is TGTGCCAGCTCACCAAGGGAGGAGCAGTACTTC. This sequence encodes CASSPREEQYF.